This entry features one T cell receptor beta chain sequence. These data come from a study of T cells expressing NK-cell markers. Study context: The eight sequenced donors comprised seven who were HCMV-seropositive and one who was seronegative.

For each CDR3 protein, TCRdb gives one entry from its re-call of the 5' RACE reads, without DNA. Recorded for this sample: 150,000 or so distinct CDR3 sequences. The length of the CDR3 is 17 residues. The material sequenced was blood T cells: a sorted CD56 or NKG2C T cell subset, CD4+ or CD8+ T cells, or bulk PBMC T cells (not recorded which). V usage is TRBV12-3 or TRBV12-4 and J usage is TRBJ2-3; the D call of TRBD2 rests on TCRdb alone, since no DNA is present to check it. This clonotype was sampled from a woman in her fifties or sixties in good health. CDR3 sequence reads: CASSWSPGTSATDTQYF.